This T cell receptor beta chain was identified in a study of identical twins. TCRdb processed the 5' RACE reads anew with MiXCR; each CDR3 protein has one entry. Of about 730,000 distinct CDR3 sequences listed, about 20% are singletons. Germline V gene sequence: CDR1 MNHNS, CDR2 SASEGT. V shed 5 bases and J 1 base; nucleotides not matched to a gene: 9. The CDR3 loop spans 18 amino acids. The same data also went into a second study, on T cells expressing NK-cell markers. That source reports: Underlying the TCR beta repertoires were sorted CD3+CD56+NKG2C+, CD3+CD56+NKG2C- and CD3+CD56-NKG2C+ T cells. Sequencing covered eight donors, seven HCMV-seropositive and one seronegative.

The sequencing input was PBMCs. The receptor's source is a woman aged 18-29 years in good health. The chain is built from TRBV6-1 and TRBJ2-1; 12 positions match TRBD2. CDR3 in DNA: TGTGCCAGCAGTCTAGCGGGAGGGATGGCTAGGTCCTACAATGAGCAGTTCTTC. It is translated as CASSLAGGMARSYNEQFF.